Each of the 4 T cell receptor beta chains below was sequenced from the same sample in a study of CD8+ T cells in alopecia areata. Specified treatment: oral pan-JAK inhibitor, 5-10 mg twice daily. RNA was extracted and reverse transcribed into cDNA as the sequencing template. Sequencing used immunoSEQ multiplex PCR; TCRdb keeps in-frame clones, though not all of them. The table shows around 60,000 clones, with approximately 44% occurring only once. The sequences come from CD8+ T cells sorted from blood, collected around week 36, from a patient treated with tofacitinib. These receptors were collected from a human donor with alopecia areata.

A few counts support this clone. J is TRBJ2-7 and V is TRBV4-2, with D possibly being TRBD1 or TRBD2 (5 bases each). The CDR3 has 16 amino acids. The germline CDR1 and CDR2 sequences are LGHNA and YNFKEQ. V was trimmed by 1 base and J by 7 bases, leaving 20 bases between them. CDR3 DNA: TGTGCCAGCAGCCAAGCGACGGGGCCGGTGGTATTGGAGCAGTACTTC. This encodes CASSQATGPVVLEQYF.

There are a few counts of this clone. The chain couples TRBV19 to TRBJ2-1; 10 bases agree with TRBD2. The V gene's germline CDR1 is LNHDA and CDR2 SQIVND (reference sequence). The CDR3 has 15 amino acids. J lost 8 bases, V lost 5 bases, and 9 bases had no gene match. Written as DNA, the CDR3 is TGTGCCAGTAGTGGGGAGCGGGAGGGCCTGGATGAGCAGTTCTTC. This gives the protein CASSGEREGLDEQFF.

With regard to this clone: The identical CDR3 is also encoded by other nucleotide sequences in the sample. The V call is TRBV9, the J call TRBJ2-7, with D tentatively TRBD2 (6 bases). Germline CDR1 is SGDLS and CDR2 is YYNGEE. CDR3 size: 14 residues. Trimming took 0 bases from V and 2 from J, leaving 9 bases between them. The CDR3 is CASSVGGGTYEQYF. In DNA, the CDR3 is TGTGCCAGCAGCGTAGGTGGCGGGACCTACGAGCAGTACTTC.

The table lists this clone with a few counts. The chain uses TRBV29-1 and TRBJ2-3; D tentatively reads TRBD1 or TRBD2 (5 bases each). Between the trimmed V and J ends, which lost 8 bases and 4 bases, there was a span of 16 bases. Germline V gene data show CDR1 as SQVTM and CDR2 as ANQGSEA. This CDR3 contains 13 residues. In nucleotides, the CDR3 is TGCAGCTCAGATGGGGGTGACGCAGATACGCAGTATTTT. It codes for CSSDGGDADTQYF.